This TCR beta chain was identified during a study of blood T cells in healthy people across ages. Study-wide results and limits: Older individuals had lower TCR beta diversity per million T cells (the decline was roughly linear). There were more naive CD4+ cells and higher diversity in long-lived donors than in aged donors.

This CDR3 has 14 residues. V shed 5 bases and J 4 bases; nucleotides not matched to a gene: 8. Germline values: CDR1 SGHVS, CDR2 FQNEAQ. Alongside a J-beta primer mix, a sample-barcoded 5' primer served in a second PCR lasting about 7 to 12 cycles. TCRdb passed the 5' RACE reads through MiXCR, listing each CDR3 protein once. The sample contains approximately 830,000 distinct CDR3 sequences, approximately 67% of which appear only once. Only a few counts were recorded for this clonotype. As yet, its antigen is unknown. The gene calls are TRBV7-8 and TRBJ2-7; 7 positions agree with TRBD2. The sequenced sample consisted of blood. This receptor was identified in a young man in good health. The DNA of the CDR3 is TGTGCCAGCAGCCGACCTGGACTAGGGTACGAGCAGTACTTC. This gives the protein CASSRPGLGYEQYF.